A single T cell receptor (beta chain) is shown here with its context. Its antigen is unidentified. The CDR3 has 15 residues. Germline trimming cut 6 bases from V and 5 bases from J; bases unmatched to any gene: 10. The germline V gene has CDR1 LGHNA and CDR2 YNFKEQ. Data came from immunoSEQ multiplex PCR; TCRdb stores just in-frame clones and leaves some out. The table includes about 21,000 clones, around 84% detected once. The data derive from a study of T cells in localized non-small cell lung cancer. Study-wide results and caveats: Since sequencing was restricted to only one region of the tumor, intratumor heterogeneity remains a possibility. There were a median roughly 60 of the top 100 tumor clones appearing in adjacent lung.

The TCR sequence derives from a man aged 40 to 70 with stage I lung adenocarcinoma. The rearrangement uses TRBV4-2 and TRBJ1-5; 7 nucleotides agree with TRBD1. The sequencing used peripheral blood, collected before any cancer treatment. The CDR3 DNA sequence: TGTGCCAGCAGTATTATAGGGGGCCTTTATCAGCCCCAGCATTTT. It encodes CASSIIGGLYQPQHF.